This T cell receptor (beta chain) emerged from a study of T cells in narcolepsy. Study-wide findings and caveats: Comparing one patient's CSF and blood CD4+ clonotypes highlighted HCRT- and TRIB2-specific autoreactive clonotypes.

The repertoire was sequenced with immunoSEQ multiplex PCR; TCRdb's copy has only in-frame clones and lacks some. The sample records some 30,000 clones, roughly 77% being singletons. With respect to this clone: Its antigen remains unidentified.

CDR3 length: 15 amino acids. Germline V gene lookup returns CDR1 LNHDA and CDR2 SQIVND (reference sequence). Trimming took off 5 bases at V and 7 bases at J, with 20 bases between the two ends. The sequenced material came from CD45RA- memory CD4+ T cells from PBMCs. This chain uses TRBV19 with TRBJ1-1; maybe TRBD1 (5 bases). This TCR was sampled from a human donor with narcolepsy. In DNA form, the CDR3 reads TGTGCCAGTAGTCCAAAGGGGCAGGGAATGGGTGAAGCTTTCTTT. It encodes CASSPKGQGMGEAFF.